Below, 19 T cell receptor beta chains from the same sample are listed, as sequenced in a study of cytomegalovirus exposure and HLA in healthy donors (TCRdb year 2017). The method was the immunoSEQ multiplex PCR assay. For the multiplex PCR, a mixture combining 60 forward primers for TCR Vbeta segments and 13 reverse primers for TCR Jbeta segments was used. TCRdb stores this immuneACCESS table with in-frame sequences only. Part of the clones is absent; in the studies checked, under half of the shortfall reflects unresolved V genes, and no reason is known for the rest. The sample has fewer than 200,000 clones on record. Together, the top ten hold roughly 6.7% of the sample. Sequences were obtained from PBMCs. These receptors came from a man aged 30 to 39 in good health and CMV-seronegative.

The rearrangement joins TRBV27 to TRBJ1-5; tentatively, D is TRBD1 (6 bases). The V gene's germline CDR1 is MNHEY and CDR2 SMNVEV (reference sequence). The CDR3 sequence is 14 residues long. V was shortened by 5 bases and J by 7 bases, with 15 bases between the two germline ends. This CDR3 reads CASSPGQLTQPQHF. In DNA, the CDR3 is TGTGCCAGCAGTCCGGGACAACTTACCCAGCCCCAGCATTTT.

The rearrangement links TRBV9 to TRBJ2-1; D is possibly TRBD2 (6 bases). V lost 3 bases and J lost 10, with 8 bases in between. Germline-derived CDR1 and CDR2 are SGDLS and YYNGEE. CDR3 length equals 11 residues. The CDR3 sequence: CASSASGEQFF. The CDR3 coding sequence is TGTGCCAGCAGCGCCAGCGGGGAGCAGTTCTTC.

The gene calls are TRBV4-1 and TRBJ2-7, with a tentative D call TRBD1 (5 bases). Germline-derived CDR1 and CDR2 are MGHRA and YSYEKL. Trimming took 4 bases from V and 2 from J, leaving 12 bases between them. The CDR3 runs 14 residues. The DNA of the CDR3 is TGCGCCAGCAGCCGCCGTGGGGCCCCCTACGAGCAGTACTTC. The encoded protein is CASSRRGAPYEQYF.

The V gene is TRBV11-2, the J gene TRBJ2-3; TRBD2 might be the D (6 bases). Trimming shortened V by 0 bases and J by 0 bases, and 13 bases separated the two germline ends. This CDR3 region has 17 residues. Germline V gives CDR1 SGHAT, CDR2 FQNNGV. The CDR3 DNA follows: TGTGCCAGCAGCTTAGAGAGGGTTAGCGGTAGCACAGATACGCAGTATTTT. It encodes CASSLERVSGSTDTQYF.

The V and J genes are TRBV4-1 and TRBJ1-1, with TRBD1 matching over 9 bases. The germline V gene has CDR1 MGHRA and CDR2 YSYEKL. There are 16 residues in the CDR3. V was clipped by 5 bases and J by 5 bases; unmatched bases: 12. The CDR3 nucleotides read TGCGCCAGCAGCTACTACCCTCGGGACAGGGCAACTGAAGCTTTCTTT. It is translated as CASSYYPRDRATEAFF.

The CDR3 DNA reads TGTGCCAGCAGCCCCAGCTCTGGAAACACCATATATTTT. It yields the protein CASSPSSGNTIYF. J is TRBJ1-3 and V is TRBV5-4, with D uncertain. Germline loops: CDR1 SGHNT, CDR2 YYREEE (reference sequence). Deletions cut 4 bases from V and 0 bases from J, with 5 bases between. The CDR3 contains 13 residues.

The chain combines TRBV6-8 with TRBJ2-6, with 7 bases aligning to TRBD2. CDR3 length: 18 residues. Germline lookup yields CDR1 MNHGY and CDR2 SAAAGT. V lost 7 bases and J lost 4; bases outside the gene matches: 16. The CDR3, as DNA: TGTGCCAGCAACCAGCGGGACGGACTACTCGTGGGGGCCAACGTCCTGACTTTC. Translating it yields CASNQRDGLLVGANVLTF.

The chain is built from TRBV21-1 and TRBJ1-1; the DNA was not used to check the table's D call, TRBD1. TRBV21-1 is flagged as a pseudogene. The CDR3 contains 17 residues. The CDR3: CASSTGDRGPRPFEAFF. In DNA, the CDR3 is TGTGCCAGCAGCACGGGTGACAGGGGGCCGAGGCCCTTTGAAGCTTTCTTT.

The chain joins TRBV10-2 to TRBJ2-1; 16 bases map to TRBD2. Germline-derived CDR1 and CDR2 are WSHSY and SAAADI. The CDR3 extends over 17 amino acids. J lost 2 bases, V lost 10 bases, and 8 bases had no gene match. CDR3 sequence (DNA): TGCGCCACTACGGGGACTAGCGGGAGGGGAACCTACAATGAGCAGTTCTTC. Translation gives CATTGTSGRGTYNEQFF.

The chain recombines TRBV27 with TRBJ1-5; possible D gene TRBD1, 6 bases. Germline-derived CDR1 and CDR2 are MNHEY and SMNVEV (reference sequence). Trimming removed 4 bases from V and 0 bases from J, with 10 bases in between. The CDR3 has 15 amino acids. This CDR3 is CASSWAGDSNQPQHF. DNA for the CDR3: TGTGCCAGCAGTTGGGCAGGGGATAGCAATCAGCCCCAGCATTTT.

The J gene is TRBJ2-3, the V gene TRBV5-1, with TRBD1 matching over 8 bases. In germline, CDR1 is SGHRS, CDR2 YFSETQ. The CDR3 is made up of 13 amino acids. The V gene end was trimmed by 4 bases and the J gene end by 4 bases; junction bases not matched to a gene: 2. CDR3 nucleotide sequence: TGCGCCAGCAGCCCGGACAGGGCAGATACGCAGTATTTT. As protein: CASSPDRADTQYF.

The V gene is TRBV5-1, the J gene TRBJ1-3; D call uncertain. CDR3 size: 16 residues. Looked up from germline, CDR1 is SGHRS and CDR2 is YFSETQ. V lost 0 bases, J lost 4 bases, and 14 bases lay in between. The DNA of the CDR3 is TGCGCCAGCAGCTTGGGTGCAGTCATCGGGGGAAACACCATATATTTT. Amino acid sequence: CASSLGAVIGGNTIYF. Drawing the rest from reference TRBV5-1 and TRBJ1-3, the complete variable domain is KAGVTQTPRYLIKTRGQQVTLSCSPISGHRSVSWYQQTPGQGLQFLFEYFSETQRNKGNFPGRFSGRQFSNSRSEMNVSTLELGDSALYLCASSLGAVIGGNTIYFGEGSWLTVV.

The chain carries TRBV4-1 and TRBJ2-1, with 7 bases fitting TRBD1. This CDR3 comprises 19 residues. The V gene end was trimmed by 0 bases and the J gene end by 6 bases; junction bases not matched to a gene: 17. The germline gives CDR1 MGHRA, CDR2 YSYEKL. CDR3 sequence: CASSQDPRQGARVGNEQFF. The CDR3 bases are TGCGCCAGCAGCCAAGATCCCCGACAGGGAGCGCGTGTAGGCAATGAGCAGTTCTTC.

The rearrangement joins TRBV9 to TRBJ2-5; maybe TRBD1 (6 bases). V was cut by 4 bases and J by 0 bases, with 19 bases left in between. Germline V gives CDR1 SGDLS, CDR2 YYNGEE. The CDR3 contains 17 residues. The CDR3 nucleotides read TGTGCCAGCAGCACCCAGCTGGACAGAGACCACCAAGAGACCCAGTACTTC. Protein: CASSTQLDRDHQETQYF.

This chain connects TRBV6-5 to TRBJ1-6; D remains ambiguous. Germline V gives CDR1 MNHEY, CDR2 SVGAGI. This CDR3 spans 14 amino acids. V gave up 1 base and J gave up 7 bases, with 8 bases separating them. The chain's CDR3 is CASSYYFRNSPLHF. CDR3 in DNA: TGTGCCAGCAGTTACTACTTTCGGAATTCACCCCTCCACTTT.

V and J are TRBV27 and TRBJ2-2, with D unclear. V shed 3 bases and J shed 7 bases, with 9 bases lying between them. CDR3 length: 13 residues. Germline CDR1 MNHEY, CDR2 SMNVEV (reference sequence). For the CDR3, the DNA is TGTGCCAGCAGTTTTGGATCGGGCGGGGAGCTGTTTTTT. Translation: CASSFGSGGELFF.

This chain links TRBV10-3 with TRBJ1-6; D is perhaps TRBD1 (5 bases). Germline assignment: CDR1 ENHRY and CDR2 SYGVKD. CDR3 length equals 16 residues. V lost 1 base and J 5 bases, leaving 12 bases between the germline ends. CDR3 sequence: CAISEFGRADNSPLHF. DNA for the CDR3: TGTGCCATCAGTGAGTTCGGCAGGGCGGATAATTCACCCCTCCACTTT.

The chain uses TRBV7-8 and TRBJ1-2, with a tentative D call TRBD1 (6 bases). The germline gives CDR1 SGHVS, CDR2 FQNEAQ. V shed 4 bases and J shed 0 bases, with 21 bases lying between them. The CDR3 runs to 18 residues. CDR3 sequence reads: CASSSQPPYRVPNYGYTF. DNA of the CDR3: TGTGCCAGCAGCTCACAACCCCCCTACAGGGTTCCTAACTATGGCTACACCTTC. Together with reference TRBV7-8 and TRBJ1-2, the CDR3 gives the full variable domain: GAGVSQSPRYKVAKRGQDVALRCDPISGHVSLFWYQQALGQGPEFLTYFQNEAQLDKSGLPSDRFFAERPEGSVSTLKIQRTQQEDSAVYLCASSSQPPYRVPNYGYTFGSGTRLTVV.

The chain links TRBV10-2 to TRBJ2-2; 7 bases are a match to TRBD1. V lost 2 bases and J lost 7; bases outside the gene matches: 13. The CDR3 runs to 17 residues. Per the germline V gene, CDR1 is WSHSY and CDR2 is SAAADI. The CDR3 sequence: CASSEPDVRGPGGELFF. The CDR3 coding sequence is TGCGCCAGCAGTGAGCCCGATGTAAGGGGGCCGGGCGGGGAGCTGTTTTTT.